This TCR beta chain was recovered during a study of identical twins. This CDR3 contains 16 residues. Trimming shortened V by 4 bases and J by 1 base, and 13 bases separated the two germline ends. In germline, CDR1 is SGHVS, CDR2 FNYEAQ. MiXCR was run by TCRdb on the 5' RACE reads, yielding one entry per CDR3 protein. The sample lists roughly 690,000 distinct CDR3 sequences, 20% to 25% occurring once. These same records also appear under a second study, on T cells expressing NK-cell markers. This second report adds: Several experiments added an anti-gamma-delta TCR antibody to sort only alpha-beta TCR T cells. Also leading the CD3+CD56-NKG2C+ fraction in a few donors were these clonotypes.

This clonotype was obtained from a woman between 18 and 29 years old in good health. The chain links TRBV7-6 to TRBJ2-2, with unresolved D. Material: PBMCs. This chain's CDR3 is CASSSSPPGNTGELFF. CDR3 sequence (DNA): TGTGCCAGCAGCTCAAGTCCCCCAGGGAACACCGGGGAGCTGTTTTTT.